A single sample gave rise to the 5 T cell receptor beta chains below, sequenced in a study of molecular identifiers for immune sequencing clone quantification. TCRdb processed the PCR reads anew with MiXCR; each CDR3 protein has one entry. Here the sample spans about 630,000 distinct CDR3 sequences, 25% being singletons. Specimen: naive CD8+ T cells from blood, with Jurkat cell RNA spiked in. Noted subset: FACS-sorted CD8+CD4-CCR7+CD45RA+ naive T cells. The receptor set was obtained from a human donor in good health. Some libraries in this study had Jurkat cell RNA spiked in.

This clonotype was counted ten times or more. V is TRBV27 and J is TRBJ2-7; 7 nucleotides align to TRBD1. Germline CDR1 and CDR2: MNHEY and SMNVEV (reference sequence). The CDR3 contains 15 residues. V gave up 6 bases and J gave up 3 bases; unmatched junction bases: 11. The CDR3 nucleotides are TGTGCCAGCAGCCATGGACCGGGACAGATCTACGAGCAGTACTTC. Protein: CASSHGPGQIYEQYF.

This clonotype was seen at least ten times. The rearrangement joins TRBV9 to TRBJ2-6, with 9 bases identical to TRBD1. V shed 4 bases, J shed 4 bases, and the junction held 12 bases outside the gene matches. The CDR3 is 18 amino acids. The germline gives CDR1 SGDLS, CDR2 YYNGEE. CDR3 region: CASSPGQGPTWGANVLTF. CDR3 sequence (DNA): TGTGCCAGCAGCCCGGGACAGGGTCCAACTTGGGGGGCCAACGTCCTGACTTTC.

This clonotype was counted many times. V gene TRBV20-1 combines with J gene TRBJ2-7, with a tentative D call TRBD1 (5 bases). With 1 base removed from V and 0 bases from J, the gap between germline ends came to 7 bases. The CDR3 consists of 13 residues. Germline assignment: CDR1 DFQATT and CDR2 SNEGSKA (reference sequence). The CDR3 nucleotides read TGCAGTGCTAGAGCAGGGCACTCCTACGAGCAGTACTTC. Translation gives CSARAGHSYEQYF.

This clonotype was picked up a small number of times. The gene calls are TRBV7-9 and TRBJ2-2; tentatively, D is TRBD1 or TRBD2 (6 bases each). The CDR3 runs to 17 residues. In germline, CDR1 is SEHNR, CDR2 FQNEAQ (reference sequence). V was clipped by 2 bases and J by 2 bases, with 15 bases between them. CDR3 nucleotide sequence: TGTGCCAGCAGCTTAAGTGTCGGGGGCTTAAACACCGGGGAGCTGTTTTTT. Translated: CASSLSVGGLNTGELFF.

This clonotype showed up many times. The CDR3 loop reads CAGWQGAYEQYF. The CDR3, as DNA: TGTGCCGGGTGGCAGGGGGCCTACGAGCAGTACTTC. The rearrangement joins TRBV2 to TRBJ2-7, with 7 bases that match TRBD1. The CDR3 totals 12 residues. V dropped 11 bases and J dropped 2; count of bases not matched to a gene: 6. CDR1 SNHLY and CDR2 FYNNEI come from the germline V gene.